This entry lists 5 T cell receptor beta chains sequenced from one sample in a study of shared clonotypes between healthy human individuals. Repertoires were generated with immunoSEQ multiplex PCR, while TCRdb's copy carries only in-frame clones and drops some. In the table there are approximately 510,000 clones, more than 65% of which are singletons. The specimen sequenced was PBMCs. Source of these receptors: a woman in her 40s in good health. Some clones in this sample may be carry-over from other donors' samples.

The gene calls are TRBV7-9 and TRBJ2-1, with 8 bases lining up with TRBD1. Germline V CDR1 and CDR2: SEHNR, FQNEAQ (reference sequence). The trim removed 5 bases at V and 6 bases at J, leaving 9 bases unmatched. The length of the CDR3 is 15 residues. DNA for the CDR3: TGTGCCAGCAGCCCTCCGGGGACAGGTATCAATGAGCAGTTCTTC. This sequence encodes CASSPPGTGINEQFF.

The chain joins TRBV9 to TRBJ2-1; TRBD2 matches 12 bases. In germline, CDR1 is SGDLS, CDR2 YYNGEE. After removal of 2 bases from V and 7 bases from J, the junction contained 7 bases not matched to a gene. The CDR3 loop spans 16 amino acids. CDR3 bases: TGTGCCAGCAGCGTGACGGGACTAGCGGGTGGAAATGAGCAGTTCTTC. Translation: CASSVTGLAGGNEQFF. Full variable domain (remainder filled in from reference TRBV9 and TRBJ2-1): DSGVTQTPKHLITATGQRVTLRCSPRSGDLSVYWYQQSLDQGLQFLIQYYNGEERAKGNILERFSAQQFPDLHSELNLSSLELGDSALYFCASSVTGLAGGNEQFFGPGTRLTVL.

The chain uses TRBV28 and TRBJ1-2; D call uncertain. The germline V gene encodes CDR1 MDHEN and CDR2 SYDVKM. The CDR3 spans 15 residues. V was clipped by 0 bases and J by 3 bases, with 11 bases between them. The CDR3 DNA follows: TGTGCCAGCAGTTTATGGTCCCGAGCGGACTATGGCTACACCTTC. It encodes CASSLWSRADYGYTF.

The J gene is TRBJ2-5, the V gene TRBV5-4; 7 bases map to TRBD2. The CDR3 spans 15 residues. The J segment lost 1 base and the V segment lost 0 bases, leaving 3 bases of the junction unmatched. Germline CDR1 and CDR2: SGHNT and YYREEE (reference sequence). CDR3 sequence: CASSLDSGRQETQYF. The DNA for the CDR3 is TGTGCCAGCAGCTTGGATAGCGGGCGCCAAGAGACCCAGTACTTC.

The chain recombines TRBV6-5 with TRBJ1-2; D possibly corresponds to TRBD1 (6 bases). The CDR3 sequence is 12 residues long. Trimming left V 5 bases short and J 5 bases short, with 9 bases between. Per the germline V gene, CDR1 is MNHEY and CDR2 is SVGAGI. CDR3 residues: CASSPTGYGYTF. CDR3 nucleotide sequence: TGTGCCAGCAGTCCGACAGGATATGGCTACACCTTC.